One T cell receptor beta chain is described in this entry. Its matching antigen is unknown. The record originates from a study of T cell responses to AZD1222 COVID-19 vaccine. Across the study: Combined were second doses at about 4 or about 12 weeks.

TCRdb keeps only in-frame clones here, not all; method: immunoSEQ multiplex PCR. The repertoire holds about 72,000 clones, with roughly 87% as singletons. Regarding the study as a whole: Baseline antibody screening turned up just a handful of seropositive AZD1222 recipients. The donors showed a predominance of white British ancestry and of females, with possible underestimation of clonal diversity. Nearly half of the spike-specific TCRs reportedly recognize variant regions that carry no mutations.

Germline V gene lookup returns CDR1 SGHRS and CDR2 YFSETQ. V was cut by 4 bases and J by 6 bases, with 16 bases left in between. The CDR3 sequence is 14 residues long. This chain connects TRBV5-1 to TRBJ1-2; no clear D gene. The material sequenced was peripheral blood, taken on day 0 of AZD1222 vaccination. The TCR comes from an adult in good health. The CDR3 reads CASSPDFGGDGYTF. The CDR3 coding sequence is TGCGCCAGCAGCCCGGATTTTGGAGGAGATGGCTACACCTTC.